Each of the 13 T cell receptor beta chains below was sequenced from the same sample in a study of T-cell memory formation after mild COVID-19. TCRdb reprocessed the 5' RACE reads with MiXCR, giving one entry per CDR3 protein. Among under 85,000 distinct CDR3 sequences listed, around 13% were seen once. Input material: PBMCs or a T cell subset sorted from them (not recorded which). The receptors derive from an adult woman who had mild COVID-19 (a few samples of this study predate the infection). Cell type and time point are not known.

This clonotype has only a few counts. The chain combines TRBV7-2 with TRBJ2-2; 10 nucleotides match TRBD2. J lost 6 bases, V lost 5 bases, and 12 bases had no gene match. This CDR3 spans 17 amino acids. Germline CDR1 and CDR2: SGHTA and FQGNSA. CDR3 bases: TGTGCCAGCAGCCCTACCGAGCGGGGGGGCCTTTCCGGGGAGCTGTTTTTT. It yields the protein CASSPTERGGLSGELFF.

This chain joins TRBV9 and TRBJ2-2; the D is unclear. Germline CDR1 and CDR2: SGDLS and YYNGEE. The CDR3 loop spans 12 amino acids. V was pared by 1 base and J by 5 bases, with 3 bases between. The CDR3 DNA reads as TGTGCCAGCAGCGTATCGACCGGGGAGCTGTTTTTT. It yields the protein CASSVSTGELFF. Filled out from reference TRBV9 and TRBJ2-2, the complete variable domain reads DSGVTQTPKHLITATGQRVTLRCSPRSGDLSVYWYQQSLDQGLQFLIQYYNGEERAKGNILERFSAQQFPDLHSELNLSSLELGDSALYFCASSVSTGELFFGEGSRLTVL.

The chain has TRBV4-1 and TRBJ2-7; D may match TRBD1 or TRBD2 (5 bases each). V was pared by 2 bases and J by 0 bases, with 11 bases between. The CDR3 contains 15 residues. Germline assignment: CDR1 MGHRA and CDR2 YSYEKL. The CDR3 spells CASSQIPGSSYEQYF. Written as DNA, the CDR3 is TGCGCCAGCAGCCAAATTCCAGGGAGCTCCTACGAGCAGTACTTC.

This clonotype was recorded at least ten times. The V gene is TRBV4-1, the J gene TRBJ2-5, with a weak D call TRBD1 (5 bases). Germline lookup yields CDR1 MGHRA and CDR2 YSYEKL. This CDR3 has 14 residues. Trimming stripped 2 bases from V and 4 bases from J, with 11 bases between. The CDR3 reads CASSQTTGGETQYF. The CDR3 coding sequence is TGCGCCAGCAGCCAAACTACAGGCGGAGAGACCCAGTACTTC.

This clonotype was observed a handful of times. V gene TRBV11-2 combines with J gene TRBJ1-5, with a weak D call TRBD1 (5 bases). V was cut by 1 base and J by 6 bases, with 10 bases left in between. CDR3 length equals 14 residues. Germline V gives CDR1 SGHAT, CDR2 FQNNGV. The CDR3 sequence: CASSLAGWGQPQHF. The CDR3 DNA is TGTGCCAGCAGCTTAGCAGGGTGGGGTCAGCCCCAGCATTTT.

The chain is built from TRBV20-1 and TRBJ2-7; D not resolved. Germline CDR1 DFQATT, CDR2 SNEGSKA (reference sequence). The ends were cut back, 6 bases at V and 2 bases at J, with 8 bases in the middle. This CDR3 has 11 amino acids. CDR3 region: CSARRAYEQYF. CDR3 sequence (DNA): TGCAGTGCAAGACGCGCCTACGAGCAGTACTTC.

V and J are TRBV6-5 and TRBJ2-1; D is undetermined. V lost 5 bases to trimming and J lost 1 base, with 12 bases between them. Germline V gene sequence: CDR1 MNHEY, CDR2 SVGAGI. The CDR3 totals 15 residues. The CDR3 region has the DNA TGTGCCAGCAGTCATTTGCCGAGTTCCTACAATGAGCAGTTCTTC. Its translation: CASSHLPSSYNEQFF.

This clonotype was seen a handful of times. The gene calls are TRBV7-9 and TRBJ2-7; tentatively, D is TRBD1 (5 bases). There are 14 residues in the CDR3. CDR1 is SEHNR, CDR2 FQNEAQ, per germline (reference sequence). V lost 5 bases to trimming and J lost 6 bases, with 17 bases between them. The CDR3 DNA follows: TGTGCCAGCAGCCTCACAGGCCCTTGGGCCGAGCAGTACTTC. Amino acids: CASSLTGPWAEQYF.

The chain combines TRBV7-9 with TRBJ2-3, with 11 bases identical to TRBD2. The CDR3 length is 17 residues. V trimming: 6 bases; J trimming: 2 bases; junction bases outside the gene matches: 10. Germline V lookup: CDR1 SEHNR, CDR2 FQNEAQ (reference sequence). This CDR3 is CASRIRTSGLPTDTQYF. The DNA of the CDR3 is TGTGCCAGCAGGATCAGGACTAGCGGGCTTCCCACAGATACGCAGTATTTT.

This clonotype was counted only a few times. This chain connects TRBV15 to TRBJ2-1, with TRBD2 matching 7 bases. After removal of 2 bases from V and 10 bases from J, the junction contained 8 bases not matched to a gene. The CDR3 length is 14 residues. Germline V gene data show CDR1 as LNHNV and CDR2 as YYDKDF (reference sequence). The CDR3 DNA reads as TGTGCCACCAGCAGAACTAGCGATGGCCCAGAGCAGTTCTTC. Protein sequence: CATSRTSDGPEQFF.

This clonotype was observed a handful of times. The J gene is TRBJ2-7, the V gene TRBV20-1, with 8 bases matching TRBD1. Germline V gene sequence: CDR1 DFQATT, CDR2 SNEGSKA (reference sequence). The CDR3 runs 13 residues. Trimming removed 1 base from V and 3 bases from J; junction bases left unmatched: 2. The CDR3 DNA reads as TGCAGTGCTAGAGCGGACAGGGACTACGAGCAGTACTTC. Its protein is CSARADRDYEQYF.

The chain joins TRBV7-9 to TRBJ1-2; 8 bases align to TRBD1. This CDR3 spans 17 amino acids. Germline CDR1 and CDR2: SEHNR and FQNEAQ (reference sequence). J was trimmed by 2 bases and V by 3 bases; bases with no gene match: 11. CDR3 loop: CASSLGQVQEGNYGYTF. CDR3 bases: TGTGCCAGCAGCTTGGGACAGGTTCAGGAGGGCAACTATGGCTACACCTTC.

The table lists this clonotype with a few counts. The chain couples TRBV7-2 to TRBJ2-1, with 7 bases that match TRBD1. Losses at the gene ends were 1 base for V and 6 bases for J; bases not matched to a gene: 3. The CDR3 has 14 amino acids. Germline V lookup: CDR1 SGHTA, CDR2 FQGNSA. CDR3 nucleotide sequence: TGTGCCAGCAGCTTAGAGGGGGCCTTCAATGAGCAGTTCTTC. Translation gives CASSLEGAFNEQFF.